This T cell receptor (beta chain) was found in a study of blood T cell repertoires in COVID-19. Only in-frame clones appear in the TCRdb table, and some are missing; sequencing was by immunoSEQ multiplex PCR. The sample yields around 140,000 clones, approximately 81% seen once. This CDR3 has 13 residues. V was cut by 1 base and J by 4 bases, with 7 bases left in between. CDR1 is LNHDA, CDR2 SQIVND, per germline (reference sequence). This clone was seen a few times. This same CDR3 is encoded by further DNA sequences in the sample. The receptor comes from a woman in her fifties or sixties with active or convalescent COVID-19. Sequencing used peripheral blood. V is TRBV19 and J is TRBJ1-1; D may be TRBD1 (5 bases). CDR3 sequence: CASSIAGGTEAFF. The CDR3 nucleotides are TGTGCCAGTAGTATAGCGGGGGGCACTGAAGCTTTCTTT.